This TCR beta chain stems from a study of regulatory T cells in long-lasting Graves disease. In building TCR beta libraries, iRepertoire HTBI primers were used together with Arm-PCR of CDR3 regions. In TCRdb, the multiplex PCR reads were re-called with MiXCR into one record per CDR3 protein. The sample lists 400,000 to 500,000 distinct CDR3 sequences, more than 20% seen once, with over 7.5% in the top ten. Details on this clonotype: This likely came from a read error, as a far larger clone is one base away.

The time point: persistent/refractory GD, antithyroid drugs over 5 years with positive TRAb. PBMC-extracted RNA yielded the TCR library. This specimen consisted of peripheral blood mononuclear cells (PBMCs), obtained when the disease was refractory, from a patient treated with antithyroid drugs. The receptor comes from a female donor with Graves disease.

The CDR3: CASSLVGTEASF. CDR3 coding DNA: TGTGCCAGCAGCTTGGTAGGCACTGAAGCTTCCTTT. The chain uses TRBV5-5 and TRBJ1-1; unclear D gene. The CDR3 runs 12 residues. CDR1 is SGHKS, CDR2 YYEKEE, per germline (reference sequence).